The 23 T cell receptor beta chains listed next were all sequenced from one sample in a study of cytomegalovirus exposure and HLA in healthy donors. PCR was performed using 60 Vbeta and 13 Jbeta primers. The method was immunoSEQ multiplex PCR; TCRdb's version includes in-frame clones alone and lacks a portion of them. The repertoire consists of 150,000 to 200,000 clones, with about 80% occurring once and the leading ten covering roughly 2.1%. Specimen: PBMCs. The receptors were sampled from a woman aged 18 to 35 in good health and CMV-seropositive.

This sequence joins TRBV5-6 and TRBJ1-4; D remains unclear. CDR1 is SGHDT, CDR2 YYEEEE, per germline. Between the trimmed V and J ends, which lost 1 base and 7 bases, there was a span of 11 bases. This CDR3 has 14 residues. The CDR3 reads CASSLTHGGEKLFF. CDR3 sequence (DNA): TGTGCCAGCAGCTTGACCCACGGCGGTGAAAAACTGTTTTTT.

This clone was recorded once. The chain links TRBV6-5 to TRBJ2-3, with D tentatively TRBD2 (5 bases). The CDR3 contains 14 residues. V gave up 6 bases and J gave up 2 bases, with 12 bases separating them. Germline-derived CDR1 and CDR2 are MNHEY and SVGAGI. The CDR3 reads CASSLLGSTDTQYF. The CDR3 DNA sequence: TGTGCCAGCAGCCTACTAGGTTCCACAGATACGCAGTATTTT.

The chain employs TRBV2 and TRBJ2-5, with 9 bases lining up with TRBD1. The length of the CDR3 is 15 residues. The germline gives CDR1 SNHLY, CDR2 FYNNEI. V shed 3 bases and J 4 bases; nucleotides not matched to a gene: 6. DNA for the CDR3: TGTGCCAGCAGTGAGGACAGGGGATCGGTAGAGACCCAGTACTTC. Translation: CASSEDRGSVETQYF.

V gene TRBV11-2 combines with J gene TRBJ2-2; TRBD1 might be the D (7 bases). Germline-derived CDR1 and CDR2 are SGHAT and FQNNGV. The V and J ends lost 4 bases and 6 bases respectively, with 18 bases between them. The CDR3 is 16 residues long. The CDR3 loop is CASSYTTGRDSGELFF. The CDR3, as DNA: TGTGCCAGCAGCTACACGACAGGGCGGGACTCCGGGGAGCTGTTTTTT.

The genes are TRBV7-2 and TRBJ2-5, with TRBD2 identical over 9 bases. The CDR3 is 14 amino acids. V gave up 2 bases and J gave up 4 bases; unmatched junction bases: 2. The germline gives CDR1 SGHTA, CDR2 FQGNSA. This CDR3 is CASSLRRGGETQYF. CDR3 sequence (DNA): TGTGCCAGCAGCTTACGGCGGGGGGGAGAGACCCAGTACTTC.

V gene TRBV6-5 combines with J gene TRBJ2-1, with a tentative D call TRBD1 (6 bases). V lost 4 bases to trimming and J lost 2 bases, with 12 bases between them. The V gene's germline CDR1 is MNHEY and CDR2 SVGAGI. The CDR3 consists of 15 residues. CDR3 amino acids: CASSSFRGTYNEQFF. The CDR3 DNA is TGTGCCAGCAGTTCATTCAGGGGAACCTACAATGAGCAGTTCTTC.

The rearrangement uses TRBV27 and TRBJ1-2; tentative D call: TRBD1 (6 bases). The CDR3 has 13 amino acids. Trimming left V 4 bases short and J 4 bases short, with 10 bases between. Germline assignment: CDR1 MNHEY and CDR2 SMNVEV (reference sequence). CDR3: CASSSTGFYGYTF. The DNA for the CDR3 is TGTGCCAGCAGTTCCACAGGGTTCTATGGCTACACCTTC.

V and J are TRBV5-1 and TRBJ2-3; D is possibly TRBD2 (5 bases). CDR1 and CDR2 (germline): SGHRS, YFSETQ. The V end was cut by 4 bases, the J end by 0 bases, with 12 bases between. The CDR3 contains 15 residues. This CDR3 reads CASSMGVTSTDTQYF. As DNA, the CDR3 is TGCGCCAGCAGCATGGGAGTTACTAGCACAGATACGCAGTATTTT.

The chain uses TRBV2 and TRBJ2-7, with TRBD2 matching over 8 bases. Per the germline V gene, CDR1 is SNHLY and CDR2 is FYNNEI. V dropped 2 bases and J dropped 1; count of bases not matched to a gene: 7. The CDR3 is made up of 16 amino acids. CDR3 in amino acids: CASSESGGAPSYEQYF. The CDR3 DNA follows: TGTGCCAGCAGTGAATCCGGGGGGGCCCCTTCCTACGAGCAGTACTTC.

This chain joins TRBV19 and TRBJ2-5, with TRBD2 matching 8 bases. The CDR3 runs 15 residues. The J segment lost 3 bases and the V segment lost 3 bases, leaving 6 bases of the junction unmatched. From germline, CDR1 is LNHDA and CDR2 SQIVND (reference sequence). The CDR3 loop reads CASSIVGGGEETQYF. The CDR3 nucleotides read TGTGCCAGTAGTATCGTCGGGGGGGGAGAAGAGACCCAGTACTTC.

The chain recombines TRBV7-2 with TRBJ1-6, with 8 bases aligning to TRBD1. There are 14 residues in the CDR3. The ends lost 3 bases at V and 10 bases at J; junction bases unmatched: 5. Per the germline V gene, CDR1 is SGHTA and CDR2 is FQGNSA. In DNA, the CDR3 is TGTGCCAGCAGCTTTAGGACAGGGCTATCACCCCTCCACTTT. Residues: CASSFRTGLSPLHF.

The chain recombines TRBV11-1 with TRBJ2-6, with D possibly being TRBD1 (5 bases). From germline, CDR1 is SGHAT and CDR2 FQDESV (reference sequence). This CDR3 comprises 15 residues. The ends were cut back, 5 bases at V and 0 bases at J, with 8 bases in the middle. Here the CDR3 reads CASSQTDSGANVLTF. DNA for the CDR3: TGTGCCAGCAGCCAGACAGACTCTGGGGCCAACGTCCTGACTTTC.

The rearrangement uses TRBV6-1 and TRBJ1-6; the D is unclear. Germline CDR1 reads MNHNS; CDR2 reads SASEGT. This CDR3 has 13 amino acids. Trimming took off 6 bases at V and 12 bases at J, with 15 bases between the two ends. The CDR3 bases are TGTGCCAGCAGGGGCGTCAAGGTGAAACCCCTCCACTTT. Its protein product is CASRGVKVKPLHF.

This chain connects TRBV2 to TRBJ2-1, with TRBD2 as a possible D gene (5 bases). V was trimmed by 6 bases and J by 10 bases, leaving 13 bases between them. The CDR3 length is 12 residues. Germline CDR1 and CDR2: SNHLY and FYNNEI. The CDR3 DNA follows: TGTGCCAGCAGGTTGACTACCTTGGAGCAGTTCTTC. Its protein product is CASRLTTLEQFF.

The rearrangement links TRBV28 to TRBJ1-3, with no clear D. This CDR3 comprises 14 residues. Germline lookup yields CDR1 MDHEN and CDR2 SYDVKM. V was trimmed by 2 bases and J by 3 bases, leaving 8 bases between them. CDR3 in DNA: TGTGCCAGCAGTTTACGTTTCAGTGGAAACACCATATATTTT. It specifies CASSLRFSGNTIYF. Combining the CDR3 with reference TRBV28 and TRBJ1-3 gives the whole variable domain DVKVTQSSRYLVKRTGEKVFLECVQDMDHENMFWYRQDPGLGLRLIYFSYDVKMKEKGDIPEGYSVSREKKERFSLILESASTNQTSMYLCASSLRFSGNTIYFGEGSWLTVV.

CDR3 protein: CASREFDRGHSPLHF. CDR3 DNA sequence: TGTGCCAGCCGGGAATTCGACAGGGGGCATTCACCCCTCCACTTT. The chain recombines TRBV18 with TRBJ1-6; 10 bases are a match to TRBD1. This CDR3 region has 15 residues. V trimming: 8 bases; J trimming: 8 bases; junction bases outside the gene matches: 9. Germline CDR1 KGHSH, CDR2 LQKENI.

CDR3 DNA sequence: TGTGCCAGCAGTTACTCGAATCAGGGGAATTCACCCCTCCACTTT. As protein: CASSYSNQGNSPLHF. The chain has TRBV6-5 and TRBJ1-6; D is possibly TRBD1 (6 bases). The CDR3 is made up of 15 amino acids. Germline V gene lookup returns CDR1 MNHEY and CDR2 SVGAGI. The V gene lost 0 bases and the J gene lost 7 bases, with 10 bases spanning the gap.

The chain recombines TRBV5-1 with TRBJ1-1, with 10 bases identical to TRBD1. J lost 0 bases, V lost 5 bases, and 13 bases had no gene match. Germline V gene sequence: CDR1 SGHRS, CDR2 YFSETQ. This CDR3 spans 18 amino acids. In DNA form, the CDR3 reads TGCGCCAGCAGTTATCCTTGGGACAGGGGTTACATGAACACTGAAGCTTTCTTT. Amino acid sequence: CASSYPWDRGYMNTEAFF.

CDR3 DNA: TGCGCCAGCAGCCAAGGGACTAGTAGAGAGACCCAGTACTTC. Its protein is CASSQGTSRETQYF. The chain recombines TRBV4-1 with TRBJ2-5; the match to TRBD2 covers 7 bases. V was pared by 1 base and J by 4 bases, with 3 bases of the junction left unmatched. CDR3 length: 14 residues. The germline gives CDR1 MGHRA, CDR2 YSYEKL.

The gene calls are TRBV2 and TRBJ2-3; possible D gene TRBD2, 5 bases. V lost 6 bases and J lost 2, with 21 bases in between. Germline CDR1 is SNHLY and CDR2 is FYNNEI. The CDR3 spans 17 residues. The CDR3 DNA reads as TGTGCCAGCAGCCCCGGGGTGGTTTTGGAAGACACAGATACGCAGTATTTT. Translated: CASSPGVVLEDTDTQYF.

The chain carries TRBV9 and TRBJ2-5, with D tentatively TRBD2 (6 bases). This CDR3 has 15 residues. CDR1 and CDR2 from the germline V gene are SGDLS and YYNGEE. V gave up 4 bases and J gave up 5 bases, with 18 bases separating them. This CDR3 is CASSTAAGTWETQYF. DNA of the CDR3: TGTGCCAGCAGCACCGCGGCCGGGACTTGGGAGACCCAGTACTTC.

With regard to this clone: This same CDR3 is encoded by further DNA sequences in the sample. The chain is built from TRBV5-1 and TRBJ2-3; 9 bases align to TRBD1. The CDR3 is made up of 14 amino acids. The germline CDR1 and CDR2 sequences are SGHRS and YFSETQ. The V and J ends lost 5 bases and 2 bases, in that order; junction bases with no gene match: 3. The CDR3 protein is CASRGTGSTDTQYF. CDR3 sequence (DNA): TGCGCCAGCAGGGGGACAGGGTCCACAGATACGCAGTATTTT.

Notes on this clone: Distinct nucleotide sequences in the sample also encode this CDR3. The chain combines TRBV19 with TRBJ1-1; D gene ambiguous. The length of the CDR3 is 13 residues. Between the trimmed V and J ends, which lost 3 bases and 1 base, there was a span of 6 bases. Germline lookup yields CDR1 LNHDA and CDR2 SQIVND (reference sequence). As DNA, the CDR3 is TGTGCCAGTAGTATTGGCCAGAACACTGAAGCTTTCTTT. Translating it yields CASSIGQNTEAFF.